This T cell receptor beta chain was profiled in a study of cytomegalovirus exposure and HLA in healthy donors. With regard to this clone: Antigen unknown.

Study-wide points: In a later analysis, at a false discovery rate of 0.05, 17,000 or so TCR beta sequences matched HLA alleles. Links to common viral pathogens appeared, in a later analysis, for several of the most significant clusters. According to a later analysis, donors in an Asian-associated ancestry cluster reportedly had fewer N-insertions than the roughly 630-donor mean. In an earlier analysis, productive rearrangement rates for most beta V segments clustered near 87% or 30%.

The study ran its PCR with 60 Vbeta and 13 Jbeta primers. Repertoires were generated with immunoSEQ multiplex PCR, while TCRdb's copy carries only in-frame clones and drops some. This table holds over 110,000 clones, under 85% found once. Specimen: PBMCs. The clonotype originates from a man aged 18 to 30 in good health and CMV-seronegative.

The chain's CDR3 is CASSQAGFGANVLTF. DNA of the CDR3: TGTGCCAGCAGCCAAGCAGGGTTTGGGGCCAACGTCCTGACTTTC. This chain links TRBV4-2 with TRBJ2-6; maybe TRBD1 (5 bases). Germline CDR1 and CDR2: LGHNA and YNFKEQ. V shed 1 base and J shed 3 bases, with 7 bases lying between them. The CDR3 loop spans 15 amino acids.